This T cell receptor beta chain was found in a study of regulatory T cells in long-lasting Graves disease. This clonotype was seen a few times. HTBI primers from iRepertoire and Arm-PCR of CDR3 regions yielded the TCR beta libraries. TCRdb itself ran the multiplex PCR reads through MiXCR, one entry per CDR3 protein. The sample holds about 470,000 distinct CDR3 sequences, less than 25% seen once. V lost 7 bases, J lost 3 bases, and 10 bases lay in between. The CDR3 spans 13 residues. Germline values: CDR1 SEHNR, CDR2 FQNEAQ (reference sequence). Documented time point: persistent/refractory GD, antithyroid drugs over 5 years with positive TRAb. Making the TCR library involved RNA that had been extracted from PBMCs.

This sequence was found in a female donor with Graves disease. The chain has TRBV7-9 and TRBJ1-3; D is unclear. The input for sequencing was peripheral blood mononuclear cells (PBMCs), taken when the disease was refractory, from a patient treated with antithyroid drugs. CDR3 protein: CASTLDRGNTIYF. CDR3 sequence (DNA): TGTGCCAGCACCCTGGACCGTGGAAACACCATATATTTT.